These 7 T cell receptor beta chains came from one sample sequenced in a study of neoadjuvant anti-PD-1 for oral cavity cancer. TCRdb's table, derived via immunoSEQ multiplex PCR, lists solely in-frame clones and lacks some. The table lists roughly 6,600 clones, around 40% of them singletons. Sequences were derived from tumor tissue, sampled before nivolumab (anti-PD-1) treatment. The receptors come from a person aged 35-79 years with oral cavity squamous cell carcinoma.

In its sample, this clone is medium-sized. The chain combines TRBV23-1 with TRBJ1-2, with no clear D. TRBV23-1 belongs to the ORF category, with a function that is uncertain. The CDR3 is made up of 17 amino acids. Trimming removed 3 bases at V and 2 bases at J, with 19 bases between. The CDR3 protein is CASSHPPRKGPNYGYTF. The CDR3 DNA follows: TGCGCCAGCAGTCACCCTCCCCGGAAGGGCCCAAACTATGGCTACACCTTC.

The chain has TRBV18 and TRBJ2-7, with D perhaps matching TRBD2 (6 bases). The CDR3 extends over 14 amino acids. The ends were cut back, 3 bases at V and 0 bases at J, with 9 bases in the middle. Per the germline V gene, CDR1 is KGHSH and CDR2 is LQKENI. This chain's CDR3 is CASSPGLASYEQYF. The CDR3, as DNA: TGTGCCAGCTCACCGGGACTTGCCTCCTACGAGCAGTACTTC.

CDR3 DNA sequence: TGTGCCAGTAGTACCCTAGCGGGGGGGCCTTACAATGAGCAGTTCTTC. It translates to CASSTLAGGPYNEQFF. This rearrangement joins TRBV19 to TRBJ2-1; TRBD2 aligns across 12 bases. CDR1 LNHDA and CDR2 SQIVND come from the germline V gene (reference sequence). The CDR3 runs 16 residues. V lost 4 bases and J lost 4; bases outside the gene matches: 5. Using reference TRBV19 and TRBJ2-1 for the parts outside the CDR3, the full variable domain is DGGITQSPKYLFRKEGQNVTLSCEQNLNHDAMYWYRQDPGQGLRLIYYSQIVNDFQKGDIAEGYSVSREKKESFPLTVTSAQKNPTAFYLCASSTLAGGPYNEQFFGPGTRLTVL.

The chain has TRBV4-1 and TRBJ2-3, with 8 bases lining up with TRBD2. CDR1 is MGHRA and CDR2 is YSYEKL in the germline V gene. The V and J ends lost 2 bases and 2 bases, in that order; junction bases with no gene match: 3. The CDR3 is made up of 15 amino acids. The CDR3 sequence: CASSQRGGITDTQYF. CDR3 nucleotides: TGCGCCAGCAGCCAACGGGGGGGAATCACAGATACGCAGTATTTT.

The CDR3: CASSQDWGGGAAETQYF. The CDR3 DNA is TGCGCCAGCAGCCAAGATTGGGGCGGGGGGGCCGCAGAGACCCAGTACTTC. The chain carries TRBV4-1 and TRBJ2-5; TRBD2 matches 9 bases. Unmatched junction bases numbered 9, after V lost 0 bases and J lost 4 bases. Germline CDR1 is MGHRA and CDR2 is YSYEKL. The CDR3 spans 17 residues.

This clone was counted between two and nine times. The chain carries TRBV7-8 and TRBJ1-4, with D perhaps matching TRBD1 (6 bases). CDR1 and CDR2 from the germline V gene are SGHVS and FQNEAQ. The V end was cut by 5 bases, the J end by 5 bases, with 9 bases between. The CDR3 has 13 residues. The CDR3 DNA follows: TGTGCCAGCAGCGGGGGGCTCAATGAAAAACTGTTTTTT. Protein sequence: CASSGGLNEKLFF.

This clone was seen a few times. This chain uses TRBV4-3 with TRBJ2-3; possibly TRBD2 for D (5 bases). Looked up from germline, CDR1 is LGHNA and CDR2 is YSLEER. This CDR3 has 16 amino acids. Trimming shortened V by 0 bases and J by 0 bases, and 10 bases separated the two germline ends. CDR3 loop: CASSQDLDSSTDTQYF. CDR3 DNA sequence: TGCGCCAGCAGCCAAGACTTGGACTCGAGCACAGATACGCAGTATTTT.